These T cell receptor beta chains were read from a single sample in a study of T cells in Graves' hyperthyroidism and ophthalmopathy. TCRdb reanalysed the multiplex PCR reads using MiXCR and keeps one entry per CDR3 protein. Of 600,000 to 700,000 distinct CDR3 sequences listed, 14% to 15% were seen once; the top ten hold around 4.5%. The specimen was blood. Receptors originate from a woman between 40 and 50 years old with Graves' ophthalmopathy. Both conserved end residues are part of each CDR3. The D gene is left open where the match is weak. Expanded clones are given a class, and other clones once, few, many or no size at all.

CDR3nt: TGTGCCAGCAGGGTTCGCGAAGACAGCTCCTACGAGCAGTACTTC
CDR3aa: CASRVREDSSYEQYF
abundance: many
j_gene: TRBJ2-7
v_gene: TRBV7-8
d_gene: -

CDR3nt: TGTGCCAGCAAGACGGGACTAGCTTTTGAGACCCAGTACTTC
CDR3aa: CASKTGLAFETQYF
abundance: many
j_gene: TRBJ2-5
v_gene: TRBV6-1
d_gene: TRBD2

CDR3nt: TGTGCCTGGAGATCGGGTGGCTGGACTGAAGCTTTCTTT
CDR3aa: CAWRSGGWTEAFF
abundance: many
j_gene: TRBJ1-1
v_gene: TRBV30
d_gene: -

CDR3nt: TGTGCCAGCAGTGAGCCCTACCGGGACAGTGCCTACGAGCAGTACTTC
CDR3aa: CASSEPYRDSAYEQYF
abundance: many
j_gene: TRBJ2-7
v_gene: TRBV6-1
d_gene: TRBD1

CDR3nt: TGTGCCACCCGGACGGGGGAAACCGGCACTGAAGCTTTCTTT
CDR3aa: CATRTGETGTEAFF
abundance: many
j_gene: TRBJ1-1
v_gene: TRBV6-1
d_gene: -

CDR3nt: TGTGCCAGCAGTGAACTAGCGGGGTGGAAGACCCAGTACTTC
CDR3aa: CASSELAGWKTQYF
abundance: many
j_gene: TRBJ2-5
v_gene: TRBV6-1
d_gene: TRBD2

CDR3nt: TGTGCCACCAGTGACCCACTACAGGGGGGTGGAGGCTACACCTTC
CDR3aa: CATSDPLQGGGGYTF
abundance: many
j_gene: TRBJ1-2
v_gene: TRBV24-1
d_gene: TRBD1

CDR3nt: TGTGCCAGCAGTTTATTACAGGGGGCAACCTACGAGCAGTACTTC
CDR3aa: CASSLLQGATYEQYF
abundance: many
j_gene: TRBJ2-7
v_gene: TRBV28
d_gene: TRBD1

CDR3nt: TGCAGTGCTAGAGTAGGCGGGAGGGTGACAGAGACCCAGTACTTC
CDR3aa: CSARVGGRVTETQYF
abundance: many
j_gene: TRBJ2-5
v_gene: TRBV20-1
d_gene: TRBD2

CDR3nt: TGCAGTGCTAGAGATTTAGATTCGGCGGGAGCATCATGGGAGCAGTACTTC
CDR3aa: CSARDLDSAGASWEQYF
abundance: many
j_gene: TRBJ2-7
v_gene: TRBV20-1
d_gene: TRBD2

CDR3nt: TGTGCCAGCAGCCGTATAAGGGCGAACCAGTACTTC
CDR3aa: CASSRIRANQYF
abundance: once
j_gene: TRBJ2-5
v_gene: TRBV11-3
d_gene: -

CDR3nt: TGTGCCACCAGTGATTTGACGGGAGGGGGAGAGACCCAGTACTTC
CDR3aa: CATSDLTGGGETQYF
abundance: many
j_gene: TRBJ2-5
v_gene: TRBV24-1
d_gene: TRBD2

CDR3nt: TGTGCCAGCAGCTTAACCCTCAGGGGAGCTGGCTACGAGCAGTACTTC
CDR3aa: CASSLTLRGAGYEQYF
abundance: -
j_gene: TRBJ2-7
v_gene: TRBV11-2
d_gene: -

CDR3nt: TGTGCCAGCAGCAGGGAACCGGGGGAGCAGTACTTC
CDR3aa: CASSREPGEQYF
abundance: few
j_gene: TRBJ2-7
v_gene: TRBV2
d_gene: -

CDR3nt: TGCGCCAGCAGCCACGGGACAGGCACTGAAGCTTTCTTT
CDR3aa: CASSHGTGTEAFF
abundance: many
j_gene: TRBJ1-1
v_gene: TRBV4-1
d_gene: TRBD1

CDR3nt: TGCGCCAGCAGCAGATCGGGACAGGGGAACACTGAAGCTTTCTTT
CDR3aa: CASSRSGQGNTEAFF
abundance: many
j_gene: TRBJ1-1
v_gene: TRBV4-1
d_gene: TRBD1

CDR3nt: TGTGCCAGCAGCCCCCCGGGACTGGATAATTCACCCCTCCACTTT
CDR3aa: CASSPPGLDNSPLHF
abundance: few
j_gene: TRBJ1-6
v_gene: TRBV28
d_gene: -

CDR3nt: TGTGCCAGCAGCTTCGACGTTAGCGGTACCGGGGAGCTGTTTTTT
CDR3aa: CASSFDVSGTGELFF
abundance: few
j_gene: TRBJ2-2
v_gene: TRBV7-8
d_gene: -

CDR3nt: TGTGCCAGCAGCCCCTTTATTCAGGGGTCGACCGGGGAGCTGTTTTTT
CDR3aa: CASSPFIQGSTGELFF
abundance: -
j_gene: TRBJ2-2
v_gene: TRBV11-1
d_gene: -

CDR3nt: TGTGCCAGCAGCTTAGTTATTGACTCTGGAAGCACCATATATTTT
CDR3aa: CASSLVIDSGSTIYF
abundance: -
j_gene: TRBJ1-3
v_gene: TRBV7-8
d_gene: -

CDR3nt: TGTGCCAGCAGGGGGACTGCTACCTCCTACGAGCAGTACTTC
CDR3aa: CASRGTATSYEQYF
abundance: many
j_gene: TRBJ2-7
v_gene: TRBV28
d_gene: -

CDR3nt: TGTGCCAGCACAGGGATCCCTAACTATGGCTACACCTTC
CDR3aa: CASTGIPNYGYTF
abundance: -
j_gene: TRBJ1-2
v_gene: TRBV6-1
d_gene: -

CDR3nt: TGTGCCACCAGTGATCCGCAGGCCAACTCTGGGGCCAACGTCCTGACTTTC
CDR3aa: CATSDPQANSGANVLTF
abundance: many
j_gene: TRBJ2-6
v_gene: TRBV24-1
d_gene: -

CDR3nt: TGCAGCGATTCCCCACTCGTAAAGTACCAAGAGACCCAGTACTTC
CDR3aa: CSDSPLVKYQETQYF
abundance: few
j_gene: TRBJ2-5
v_gene: TRBV29-1
d_gene: -

CDR3nt: TGTGCCAGCAGCTTTCCAGGACAGGGGTCTGGAAACACCATATATTTT
CDR3aa: CASSFPGQGSGNTIYF
abundance: -
j_gene: TRBJ1-3
v_gene: TRBV11-2
d_gene: TRBD1

CDR3nt: TGTGCCTGGAGTTGGCAGGGGGGGAACGAGCAGTACTTC
CDR3aa: CAWSWQGGNEQYF
abundance: many
j_gene: TRBJ2-7
v_gene: TRBV30
d_gene: -

CDR3nt: TGTGCCAGCAGTTCGTCAGGGGCCCACCCGAGAACTGAAGCTTTCTTT
CDR3aa: CASSSSGAHPRTEAFF
abundance: many
j_gene: TRBJ1-1
v_gene: TRBV12-3/TRBV12-4
d_gene: -

CDR3nt: TGTGCCAGCAGCAAAAGTCCGGGTAGCGAGCAGTACTTC
CDR3aa: CASSKSPGSEQYF
abundance: many
j_gene: TRBJ2-7
v_gene: TRBV7-3
d_gene: -

CDR3nt: TGTGCCAGTAGTGAAGCGGTGGGCCGCCTAGGTGGCTACACCTTC
CDR3aa: CASSEAVGRLGGYTF
abundance: many
j_gene: TRBJ1-2
v_gene: TRBV19
d_gene: -

CDR3nt: TGCGCCAGCAGCCCGGAAACAGGGGGCCTTTCCTACGAGCAGTACTTC
CDR3aa: CASSPETGGLSYEQYF
abundance: many
j_gene: TRBJ2-7
v_gene: TRBV5-1
d_gene: TRBD1

CDR3nt: TGTGCCAGCAGAAAGAGGGAGGACACTGAAGCTTTCTTT
CDR3aa: CASRKREDTEAFF
abundance: -
j_gene: TRBJ1-1
v_gene: TRBV6-2/TRBV6-3
d_gene: -

CDR3nt: TGTGCCACCAGCAGAGAACCCAGTGATATCTATCAGCCCCAGCATTTT
CDR3aa: CATSREPSDIYQPQHF
abundance: many
j_gene: TRBJ1-5
v_gene: TRBV15
d_gene: -

CDR3nt: TGTGCCAGCAGTTTGGGGCACGGGGCTACTTACAAGCAGTACTTC
CDR3aa: CASSLGHGATYKQYF
abundance: many
j_gene: TRBJ2-7
v_gene: TRBV27
d_gene: -

CDR3nt: TGCGCCAGCGCCAATGCACTAGCGGGAGGCGAGCAGTACTTC
CDR3aa: CASANALAGGEQYF
abundance: many
j_gene: TRBJ2-7
v_gene: TRBV5-1
d_gene: TRBD2

CDR3nt: TGCAGTGCCGTCGATTTAAGTTTGGGAAAGGGCGAGCAGTACTTC
CDR3aa: CSAVDLSLGKGEQYF
abundance: many
j_gene: TRBJ2-7
v_gene: TRBV20-1
d_gene: -

CDR3nt: TGTGCCAGCAGCCAACGACTGGATACCTACGAGCAGTACTTC
CDR3aa: CASSQRLDTYEQYF
abundance: many
j_gene: TRBJ2-7
v_gene: TRBV3-1
d_gene: -

CDR3nt: TGTGCCAGCAGCTTATCCGGACGGAACTATGGCTACACCTTC
CDR3aa: CASSLSGRNYGYTF
abundance: many
j_gene: TRBJ1-2
v_gene: TRBV7-8
d_gene: -

CDR3nt: TGTGCCAGCAGCCCCACTCCCTCCTACGAGCAGTACTTC
CDR3aa: CASSPTPSYEQYF
abundance: many
j_gene: TRBJ2-7
v_gene: TRBV7-2
d_gene: -

CDR3nt: TGTGCCAGCGCCGCCCCCGCCCCCGTAAACGAGCAGTACTTC
CDR3aa: CASAAPAPVNEQYF
abundance: many
j_gene: TRBJ2-7
v_gene: TRBV27
d_gene: -

CDR3nt: TGTGCCAGCAGTCGTGCCGACGGAATCACCGGGGAGCTGTTTTTT
CDR3aa: CASSRADGITGELFF
abundance: -
j_gene: TRBJ2-2
v_gene: TRBV6-1
d_gene: -

CDR3nt: TGTGCCAGTAGCCCCACCCTTACTAGCGGGGCCCTCCACGGGGAGCTGTTTTTT
CDR3aa: CASSPTLTSGALHGELFF
abundance: -
j_gene: TRBJ2-2
v_gene: TRBV19
d_gene: TRBD2

CDR3nt: TGTGCCAGCAGTTTCAGGAGATGGGGACTAGAGAAAAAGACCCAGTACTTC
CDR3aa: CASSFRRWGLEKKTQYF
abundance: -
j_gene: TRBJ2-5
v_gene: TRBV28
d_gene: TRBD2

CDR3nt: TGTGCCAGCAGTTACGGGCTCTATGGCCAGCCCCAGCATTTT
CDR3aa: CASSYGLYGQPQHF
abundance: many
j_gene: TRBJ1-5
v_gene: TRBV6-5
d_gene: -

CDR3nt: TGTGCCAGCACCACCGAGCGCGACACCGGGGAGCTGTTTTTT
CDR3aa: CASTTERDTGELFF
abundance: many
j_gene: TRBJ2-2
v_gene: TRBV2
d_gene: -

CDR3nt: TGTGCCAGCAGACAGACAGGGGACTATGGCTACACCTTC
CDR3aa: CASRQTGDYGYTF
abundance: many
j_gene: TRBJ1-2
v_gene: TRBV11-1
d_gene: TRBD1

CDR3nt: TGTGCCAGCAGCTTCCAACAGGGGACCAGGGAGACCCAGTACTTC
CDR3aa: CASSFQQGTRETQYF
abundance: -
j_gene: TRBJ2-5
v_gene: TRBV28
d_gene: TRBD1

CDR3nt: TGTGCCAGCAGTACACGGACTGCTGGGGCCAACGTCCTGACTTTC
CDR3aa: CASSTRTAGANVLTF
abundance: many
j_gene: TRBJ2-6
v_gene: TRBV6-1
d_gene: -

CDR3nt: TGTGCCAGCAGTCTCTGGACAGGGGGATATGGCTACACCTTC
CDR3aa: CASSLWTGGYGYTF
abundance: many
j_gene: TRBJ1-2
v_gene: TRBV12-3/TRBV12-4
d_gene: TRBD1

CDR3nt: TGTGCCAGCTCACCACCGCGGTTTAGCGGGGTCACAGATACGCAGTATTTT
CDR3aa: CASSPPRFSGVTDTQYF
abundance: -
j_gene: TRBJ2-3
v_gene: TRBV18
d_gene: TRBD2

CDR3nt: TGTGCCAGCAGTCCCGCCGGGGGATACGATCAGCCCCAGCATTTT
CDR3aa: CASSPAGGYDQPQHF
abundance: many
j_gene: TRBJ1-5
v_gene: TRBV27
d_gene: -

CDR3nt: TGTGCCAGCGGGACTCAAGCCAGCAATCAGCCCCAGCATTTT
CDR3aa: CASGTQASNQPQHF
abundance: many
j_gene: TRBJ1-5
v_gene: TRBV28
d_gene: -

CDR3nt: TGTGCCAGCAGTTTACTGGGGACTAAGGGCGATAGGCAGCCCCAGCATTTT
CDR3aa: CASSLLGTKGDRQPQHF
abundance: many
j_gene: TRBJ1-5
v_gene: TRBV12-3/TRBV12-4
d_gene: -